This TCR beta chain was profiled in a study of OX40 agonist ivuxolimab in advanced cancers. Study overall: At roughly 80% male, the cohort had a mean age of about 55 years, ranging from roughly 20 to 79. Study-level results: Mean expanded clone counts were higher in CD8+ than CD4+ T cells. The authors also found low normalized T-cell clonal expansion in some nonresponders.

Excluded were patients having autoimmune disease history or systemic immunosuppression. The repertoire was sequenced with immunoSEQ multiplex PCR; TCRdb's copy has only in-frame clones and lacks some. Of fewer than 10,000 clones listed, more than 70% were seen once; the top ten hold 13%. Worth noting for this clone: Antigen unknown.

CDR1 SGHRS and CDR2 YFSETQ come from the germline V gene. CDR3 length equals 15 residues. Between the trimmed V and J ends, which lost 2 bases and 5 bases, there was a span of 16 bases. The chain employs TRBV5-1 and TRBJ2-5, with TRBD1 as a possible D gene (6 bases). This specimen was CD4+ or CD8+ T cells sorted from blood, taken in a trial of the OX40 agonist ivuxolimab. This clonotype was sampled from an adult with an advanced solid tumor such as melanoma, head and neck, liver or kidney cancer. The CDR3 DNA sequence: TGCGCCAGCAGCTTCGGACAGTCACTGGGGGAGACCCAGTACTTC. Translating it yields CASSFGQSLGETQYF. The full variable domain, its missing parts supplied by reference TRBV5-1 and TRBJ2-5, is KAGVTQTPRYLIKTRGQQVTLSCSPISGHRSVSWYQQTPGQGLQFLFEYFSETQRNKGNFPGRFSGRQFSNSRSEMNVSTLELGDSALYLCASSFGQSLGETQYFGPGTRLLVL.